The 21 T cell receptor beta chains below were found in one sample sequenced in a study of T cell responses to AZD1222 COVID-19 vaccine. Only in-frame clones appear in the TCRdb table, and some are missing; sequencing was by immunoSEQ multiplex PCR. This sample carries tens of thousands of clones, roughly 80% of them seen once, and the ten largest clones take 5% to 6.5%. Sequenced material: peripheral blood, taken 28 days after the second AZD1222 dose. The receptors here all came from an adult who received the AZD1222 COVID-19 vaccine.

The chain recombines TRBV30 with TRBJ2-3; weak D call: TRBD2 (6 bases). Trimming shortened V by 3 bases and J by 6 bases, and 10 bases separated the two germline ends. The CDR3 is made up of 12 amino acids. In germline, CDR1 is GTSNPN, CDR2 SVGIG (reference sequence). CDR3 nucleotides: TGTGCCTGGAGGGGGGGAATGGATACGCAGTATTTT. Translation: CAWRGGMDTQYF. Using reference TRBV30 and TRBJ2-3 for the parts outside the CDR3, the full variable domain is SQTIHQWPATLVQPVGSPLSLECTVEGTSNPNLYWYRQAAGRGLQLLFYSVGIGQISSEVPQNLSASRPQDRQFILSSKKLLLSDSGFYLCAWRGGMDTQYFGPGTRLTVL.

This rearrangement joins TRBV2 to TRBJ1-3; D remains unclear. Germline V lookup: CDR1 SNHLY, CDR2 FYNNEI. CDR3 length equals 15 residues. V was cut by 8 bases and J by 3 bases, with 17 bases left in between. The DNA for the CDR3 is TGTGCCAGCCAAAGCTCAGATTCCCGTGGAAACACCATATATTTT. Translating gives CASQSSDSRGNTIYF.

The CDR3 protein is CASSQGSTDTQYF. The CDR3 DNA is TGTGCCAGCAGCCAGGGTAGCACAGATACGCAGTATTTT. The chain is built from TRBV4-2 and TRBJ2-3, with D uncertain. Germline values: CDR1 LGHNA, CDR2 YNFKEQ. Trimming cost V 3 bases and J 0 bases, with 4 bases left between them. The CDR3 sequence is 13 residues long.

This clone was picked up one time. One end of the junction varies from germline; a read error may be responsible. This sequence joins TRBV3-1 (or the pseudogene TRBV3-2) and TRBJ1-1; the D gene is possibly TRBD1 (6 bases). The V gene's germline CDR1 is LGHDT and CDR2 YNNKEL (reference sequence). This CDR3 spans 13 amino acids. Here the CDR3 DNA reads TGTGCCAGCAGCCAAGGCAGGGACACCGAAGCTTTCTTT. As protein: CASSQGRDTEAFF.

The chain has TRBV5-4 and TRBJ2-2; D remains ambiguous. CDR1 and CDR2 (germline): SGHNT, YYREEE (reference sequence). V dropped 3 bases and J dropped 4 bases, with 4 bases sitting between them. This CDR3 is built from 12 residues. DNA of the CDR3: TGTGCCAGCAGCTATCCCACCGGGGAGCTGTTTTTT. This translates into CASSYPTGELFF.

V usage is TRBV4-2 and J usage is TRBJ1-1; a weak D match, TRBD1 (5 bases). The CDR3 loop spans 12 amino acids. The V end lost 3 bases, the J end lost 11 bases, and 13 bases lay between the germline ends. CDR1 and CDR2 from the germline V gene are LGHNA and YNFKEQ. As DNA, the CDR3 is TGTGCCAGCAGCCAGAGGGACGCGGCGGCTTTCTTT. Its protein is CASSQRDAAAFF.

The CDR3 sequence: CASSRGIGAKGYTF. The CDR3, as DNA: TGCGCCAGCAGCCGGGGCATTGGAGCTAAAGGCTACACCTTC. The V and J genes are TRBV4-3 and TRBJ1-2; D perhaps matches TRBD1 (5 bases). This CDR3 has 14 residues. Germline CDR1 and CDR2: LGHNA and YSLEER. V lost 4 bases and J lost 8, with 17 bases in between.

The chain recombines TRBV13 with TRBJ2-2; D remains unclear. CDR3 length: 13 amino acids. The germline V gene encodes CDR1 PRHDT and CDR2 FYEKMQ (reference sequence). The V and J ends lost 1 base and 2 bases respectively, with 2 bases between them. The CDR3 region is CASSLENTGELFF. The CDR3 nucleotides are TGTGCCAGCAGCTTAGAAAACACCGGGGAGCTGTTTTTT.

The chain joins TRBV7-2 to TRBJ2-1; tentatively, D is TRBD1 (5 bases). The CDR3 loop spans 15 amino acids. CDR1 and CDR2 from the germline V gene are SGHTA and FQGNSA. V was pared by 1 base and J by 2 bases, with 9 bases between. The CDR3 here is CASSLGPRAYNEQFF. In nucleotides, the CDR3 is TGTGCCAGCAGCTTAGGCCCCAGGGCCTACAATGAGCAGTTCTTC.

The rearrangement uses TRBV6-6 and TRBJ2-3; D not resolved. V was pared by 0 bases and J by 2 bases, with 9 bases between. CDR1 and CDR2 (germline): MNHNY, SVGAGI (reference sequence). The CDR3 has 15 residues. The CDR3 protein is CASSYSSQDTDTQYF. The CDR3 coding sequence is TGTGCCAGCAGTTACTCGAGTCAGGACACAGATACGCAGTATTTT.

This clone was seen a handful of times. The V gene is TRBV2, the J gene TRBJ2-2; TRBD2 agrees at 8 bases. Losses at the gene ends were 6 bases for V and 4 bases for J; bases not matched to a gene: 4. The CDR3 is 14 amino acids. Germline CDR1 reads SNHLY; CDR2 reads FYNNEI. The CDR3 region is CASSRTSGTGELFF. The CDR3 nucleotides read TGTGCCAGCAGCCGTACTAGCGGCACCGGGGAGCTGTTTTTT.

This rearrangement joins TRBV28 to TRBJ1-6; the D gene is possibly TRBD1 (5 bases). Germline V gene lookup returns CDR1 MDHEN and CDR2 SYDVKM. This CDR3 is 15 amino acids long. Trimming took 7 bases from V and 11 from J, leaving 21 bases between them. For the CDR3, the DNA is TGTGCCAGCATAAAACCAGGGCCCTCGACGGCACCCCTCCACTTT. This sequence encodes CASIKPGPSTAPLHF. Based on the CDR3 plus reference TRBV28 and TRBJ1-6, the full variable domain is DVKVTQSSRYLVKRTGEKVFLECVQDMDHENMFWYRQDPGLGLRLIYFSYDVKMKEKGDIPEGYSVSREKKERFSLILESASTNQTSMYLCASIKPGPSTAPLHFGNGTRLTVT.

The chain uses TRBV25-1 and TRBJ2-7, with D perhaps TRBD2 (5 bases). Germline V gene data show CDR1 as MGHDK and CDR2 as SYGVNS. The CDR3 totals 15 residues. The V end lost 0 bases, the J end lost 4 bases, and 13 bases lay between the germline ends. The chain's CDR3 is CASSEYPGESYEQYF. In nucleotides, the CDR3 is TGTGCCAGCAGTGAATATCCCGGGGAGTCTTACGAGCAGTACTTC.

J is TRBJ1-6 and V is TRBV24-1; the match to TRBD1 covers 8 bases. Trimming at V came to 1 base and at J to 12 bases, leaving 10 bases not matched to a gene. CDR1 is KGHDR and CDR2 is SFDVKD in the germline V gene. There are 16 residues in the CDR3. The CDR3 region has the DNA TGTGCCACCAGTGATTTACTCAGGGGGCGGGGGAAACCCCTCCACTTT. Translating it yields CATSDLLRGRGKPLHF.

The CDR3 DNA follows: TGTGCCAGCAGCCAATCTGAGGGACGTCCCACTGAAGCTTTCTTT. It encodes CASSQSEGRPTEAFF. The chain recombines TRBV16 with TRBJ1-1, with D perhaps TRBD1 (5 bases). The CDR3 runs to 15 residues. Per the germline V gene, CDR1 is KGHSY and CDR2 is FQNENV. The germline V and J ends were trimmed by 0 bases and 4 bases, with 12 bases remaining between them.

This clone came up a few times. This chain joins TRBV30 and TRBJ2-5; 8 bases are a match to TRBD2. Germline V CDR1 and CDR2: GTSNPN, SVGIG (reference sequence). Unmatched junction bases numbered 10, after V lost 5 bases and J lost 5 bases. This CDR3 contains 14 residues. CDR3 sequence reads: CAWSSGGTSETQYF. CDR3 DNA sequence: TGTGCCTGGTCGAGCGGGGGAACGTCTGAGACCCAGTACTTC.

The CDR3 spells CASSGPTGVVEQYF. CDR3 DNA: TGTGCCAGCTCAGGGCCCACAGGGGTCGTCGAGCAGTACTTC. This chain uses TRBV18 with TRBJ2-7; TRBD1 matches 7 bases. The CDR3 loop spans 14 amino acids. CDR1 is KGHSH, CDR2 LQKENI, per germline. After removal of 5 bases from V and 6 bases from J, the junction contained 10 bases not matched to a gene.

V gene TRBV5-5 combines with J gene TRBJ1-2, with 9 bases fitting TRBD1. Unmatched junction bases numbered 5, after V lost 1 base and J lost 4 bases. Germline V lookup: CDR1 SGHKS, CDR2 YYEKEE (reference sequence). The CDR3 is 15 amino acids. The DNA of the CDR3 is TGTGCCAGCAGCTTGAAACAGGGGGCGAGCTATGGCTACACCTTC. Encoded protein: CASSLKQGASYGYTF.

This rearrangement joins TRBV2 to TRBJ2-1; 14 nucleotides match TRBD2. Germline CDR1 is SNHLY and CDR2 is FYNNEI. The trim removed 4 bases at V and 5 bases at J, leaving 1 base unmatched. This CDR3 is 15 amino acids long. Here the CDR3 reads CASSGLAGGDNEQFF. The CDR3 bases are TGTGCCAGCAGTGGACTAGCGGGGGGGGACAATGAGCAGTTCTTC.

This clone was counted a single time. CDR3 sequence: CVAGGQGETQYF. The CDR3 bases are TGTGTCGCCGGGGGGCAGGGAGAGACCCAGTACTTC. The chain is built from TRBV2 and TRBJ2-5, with D possibly TRBD2 on 7 matching bases. CDR3 length: 12 amino acids. The germline CDR1 and CDR2 sequences are SNHLY and FYNNEI.

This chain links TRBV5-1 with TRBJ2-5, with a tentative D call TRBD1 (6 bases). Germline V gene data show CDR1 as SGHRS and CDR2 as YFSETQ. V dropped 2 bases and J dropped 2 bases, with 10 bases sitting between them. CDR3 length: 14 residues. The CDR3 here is CASSLRGSQETQYF. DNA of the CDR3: TGCGCCAGCAGCTTAAGGGGGAGTCAAGAGACCCAGTACTTC.